These 26 T cell receptor beta chains came from one sample sequenced in a study of technical replicates of blood from a handful of donors. The method was immunoSEQ multiplex PCR; TCRdb's version includes in-frame clones alone and lacks a portion of them. Altogether some 100,000 clones are present, roughly 95% being singletons, with the ten largest covering approximately 0.2%. Sequencing input: T cells isolated from PBMCs. All receptors come from a human donor in good health.

The chain carries TRBV6-5 and TRBJ1-1, with a possible D match to TRBD1 (6 bases). The V and J ends lost 8 bases and 5 bases respectively, with 15 bases between them. CDR1 MNHEY and CDR2 SVGAGI come from the germline V gene. The CDR3 is made up of 13 amino acids. CDR3 loop: CASGEGVWTEAFF. The DNA for the CDR3 is TGTGCCAGCGGGGAGGGGGTTTGGACTGAAGCTTTCTTT.

The chain is built from TRBV7-9 and TRBJ2-1; D is possibly TRBD1 (7 bases). Germline V lookup: CDR1 SEHNR, CDR2 FQNEAQ (reference sequence). CDR3 size: 15 residues. Trimming pared 5 bases from V and 4 bases from J, leaving 15 bases between. The CDR3 DNA sequence: TGTGCCAGCAGCCAAGCGGGCAGGGGGTACAATGAGCAGTTCTTC. It translates to CASSQAGRGYNEQFF. Drawing the rest from reference TRBV7-9 and TRBJ2-1, the complete variable domain is DTGVSQNPRHKITKRGQNVTFRCDPISEHNRLYWYRQTLGQGPEFLTYFQNEAQLEKSRLLSDRFSAERPKGSFSTLEIQRTEQGDSAMYLCASSQAGRGYNEQFFGPGTRLTVL.

V and J are TRBV7-9 and TRBJ2-5; no reliable D call. Trimming removed 3 bases at V and 1 base at J, with 9 bases between. This CDR3 is 14 amino acids long. Germline CDR1 SEHNR, CDR2 FQNEAQ (reference sequence). The CDR3 region is CASSFKHSQETQYF. In nucleotides, the CDR3 is TGTGCCAGCAGCTTTAAACACAGCCAAGAGACCCAGTACTTC.

The chain links TRBV7-2 to TRBJ1-1; no firm D call. V was pared by 1 base and J by 1 base, with 4 bases between. CDR1 and CDR2 (germline): SGHTA, FQGNSA. CDR3 length equals 13 residues. This CDR3 reads CASSLGRNTEAFF. The CDR3 DNA reads as TGTGCCAGCAGCTTAGGCAGGAACACTGAAGCTTTCTTT.

V gene TRBV10-1 combines with J gene TRBJ2-7; 9 bases map to TRBD1. V gave up 10 bases and J gave up 5 bases; unmatched junction bases: 9. The CDR3 sequence is 13 residues long. From germline, CDR1 is WNHNN and CDR2 SYGVQD (reference sequence). The CDR3: CATSDRGADEQYF. The CDR3 DNA sequence: TGCGCCACTTCGGACAGGGGAGCCGACGAGCAGTACTTC.

This clone came up once. V and J are TRBV19 and TRBJ2-5, with D perhaps matching TRBD2 (5 bases). The germline V gene has CDR1 LNHDA and CDR2 SQIVND (reference sequence). Trimming took off 5 bases at V and 4 bases at J, with 11 bases between the two ends. CDR3 length equals 13 residues. The CDR3 region has the DNA TGTGCCAGTAGTGTCGAAGAGGGAGAGACCCAGTACTTC. Translating it yields CASSVEEGETQYF.

The J gene is TRBJ2-7, the V gene TRBV2; D not certain. CDR1 and CDR2 (germline): SNHLY, FYNNEI. The V end was cut by 5 bases, the J end by 4 bases, with 15 bases between. This CDR3 is 14 amino acids long. CDR3 region: CASSRPQTIYEQYF. Here the CDR3 DNA reads TGTGCCAGCAGTCGGCCACAGACAATTTACGAGCAGTACTTC.

The chain links TRBV19 to TRBJ1-5; a weak D match, TRBD1 (5 bases). V lost 7 bases, J lost 1 base, and 17 bases lay in between. Germline CDR1 LNHDA, CDR2 SQIVND (reference sequence). This CDR3 has 16 residues. This CDR3 reads CASTYSGLVSNQPQHF. In DNA, the CDR3 is TGTGCCAGTACATACTCAGGGCTGGTCAGCAATCAGCCCCAGCATTTT. Full variable domain (outside the CDR3, taken from reference TRBV19 and TRBJ1-5): DGGITQSPKYLFRKEGQNVTLSCEQNLNHDAMYWYRQDPGQGLRLIYYSQIVNDFQKGDIAEGYSVSREKKESFPLTVTSAQKNPTAFYLCASTYSGLVSNQPQHFGDGTRLSIL.

The chain carries TRBV4-1 and TRBJ1-1; maybe TRBD1 (6 bases). The CDR3 length is 18 residues. Per germline, CDR1 MGHRA and CDR2 YSYEKL. Trimming cost V 0 bases and J 3 bases, with 20 bases left between them. The CDR3: CASSQDQTRQALDTEAFF. In DNA form, the CDR3 reads TGCGCCAGCAGCCAAGATCAAACGAGACAGGCGTTGGACACTGAAGCTTTCTTT.

This clone was seen a single time. V is TRBV9 and J is TRBJ2-1, with 8 bases aligning to TRBD2. V lost 3 bases, J lost 2 bases, and 4 bases stayed unmatched. CDR3 length equals 15 residues. Per the germline V gene, CDR1 is SGDLS and CDR2 is YYNGEE. CDR3 nucleotide sequence: TGTGCCAGCAGCGGCGGGACTAGGGCCTACAATGAGCAGTTCTTC. The encoded protein is CASSGGTRAYNEQFF.

The chain combines TRBV7-6 with TRBJ2-3; 7 bases map to TRBD2. After removal of 1 base from V and 4 bases from J, the junction contained 2 bases not matched to a gene. Germline-derived CDR1 and CDR2 are SGHVS and FNYEAQ. This CDR3 contains 14 residues. The CDR3 DNA follows: TGTGCCAGCAGCTTAGTCGGGAGGTCAGATACGCAGTATTTT. This encodes CASSLVGRSDTQYF.

The chain is built from TRBV13 and TRBJ2-2; 8 bases line up with TRBD1. Germline values: CDR1 PRHDT, CDR2 FYEKMQ (reference sequence). Losses at the gene ends were 5 bases for V and 3 bases for J; bases not matched to a gene: 8. The CDR3 has 16 residues. CDR3 in amino acids: CASSSQGALDTGELFF. In DNA, the CDR3 is TGTGCCAGCAGCAGTCAGGGGGCGTTAGACACCGGGGAGCTGTTTTTT.

This rearrangement joins TRBV9 to TRBJ1-3, with 9 bases identical to TRBD1. The ends lost 3 bases at V and 2 bases at J; junction bases unmatched: 9. The CDR3 loop spans 17 amino acids. Germline lookup yields CDR1 SGDLS and CDR2 YYNGEE. CDR3 residues: CASSAGGGQGPGNTIYF. The CDR3 nucleotides are TGTGCCAGCAGCGCCGGGGGGGGACAGGGTCCTGGAAACACCATATATTTT.

V is TRBV7-2 and J is TRBJ1-5; D is perhaps TRBD1 (6 bases). V lost 0 bases to trimming and J lost 2 bases, with 11 bases between them. In germline, CDR1 is SGHTA, CDR2 FQGNSA. The CDR3 runs to 16 residues. The CDR3 DNA reads TGTGCCAGCAGCTTAGCGCAGGGGTGGGGCAATCAGCCCCAGCATTTT. Its translation: CASSLAQGWGNQPQHF.

V is TRBV6-5 and J is TRBJ1-4, with D perhaps TRBD1 (6 bases). This CDR3 region has 13 residues. V lost 6 bases and J lost 2, with 7 bases in between. The germline V gene encodes CDR1 MNHEY and CDR2 SVGAGI. The CDR3 DNA is TGTGCCAGCAGAGGACAGACTAATGAAAAACTGTTTTTT. It specifies CASRGQTNEKLFF.

The J gene is TRBJ1-1, the V gene TRBV7-9; 11 bases are shared with TRBD1. The CDR3 is 15 residues long. The V segment lost 7 bases and the J segment 5 bases; nucleotides outside the gene matches: 9. Germline V gives CDR1 SEHNR, CDR2 FQNEAQ (reference sequence). CDR3 residues: CASTHVRDRGTEAFF. The CDR3 DNA reads as TGTGCCAGCACCCACGTGCGGGACAGGGGGACTGAAGCTTTCTTT.

The chain employs TRBV6-6 and TRBJ1-5, with 10 bases identical to TRBD1. The germline gives CDR1 MNHNY, CDR2 SVGAGI (reference sequence). Germline trimming cut 7 bases from V and 7 bases from J; bases unmatched to any gene: 4. The CDR3 extends over 13 amino acids. For the CDR3, the DNA is TGTGCCAGCACCGGACAGGGGGGCCAGCCCCAGCATTTT. This sequence encodes CASTGQGGQPQHF.

The CDR3 sequence is CASGAGGNQPQHF. DNA for the CDR3: TGTGCTAGTGGAGCGGGCGGGAATCAGCCCCAGCATTTT. V gene TRBV12-5 combines with J gene TRBJ1-5; D call uncertain. Trimming cost V 6 bases and J 4 bases, with 10 bases left between them. The CDR3 extends over 13 amino acids. Germline V CDR1 and CDR2: LGHNT, FRNRAP.

The chain uses TRBV4-1 and TRBJ2-7; 7 bases agree with TRBD1. Germline CDR1 and CDR2: MGHRA and YSYEKL. Losses at the gene ends were 4 bases for V and 0 bases for J; bases not matched to a gene: 3. This CDR3 has 14 residues. CDR3 in amino acids: CASSRDRDSYEQYF. CDR3 coding DNA: TGCGCCAGCAGCCGCGACAGGGACTCCTACGAGCAGTACTTC.

The chain joins TRBV7-9 to TRBJ1-2, with a weak D call TRBD1 (6 bases). V dropped 5 bases and J dropped 8 bases, with 15 bases sitting between them. The CDR3 runs 13 residues. Germline CDR1 and CDR2: SEHNR and FQNEAQ (reference sequence). The CDR3 reads CASSPQGLGGYTF. The DNA of the CDR3 is TGTGCCAGCAGCCCCCAGGGGCTGGGGGGCTACACCTTC. Full variable domain (remainder filled in from reference TRBV7-9 and TRBJ1-2): DTGVSQNPRHKITKRGQNVTFRCDPISEHNRLYWYRQTLGQGPEFLTYFQNEAQLEKSRLLSDRFSAERPKGSFSTLEIQRTEQGDSAMYLCASSPQGLGGYTFGSGTRLTVV.

This rearrangement joins TRBV9 to TRBJ2-5; TRBD2 is a possible D gene (6 bases). There are 14 residues in the CDR3. The V end was cut by 5 bases, the J end by 0 bases, with 11 bases between. The germline gives CDR1 SGDLS, CDR2 YYNGEE. This CDR3 reads CASSVGGNQETQYF. CDR3 nucleotides: TGTGCCAGCAGTGTCGGGGGAAACCAAGAGACCCAGTACTTC.

The V gene is TRBV28, the J gene TRBJ2-7, with TRBD1 matching 11 bases. From germline, CDR1 is MDHEN and CDR2 SYDVKM. The CDR3 loop spans 15 amino acids. J was trimmed by 4 bases and V by 5 bases; bases with no gene match: 7. The CDR3 spells CASSGPGTGGYEQYF. The CDR3 coding sequence is TGTGCCAGCAGTGGCCCGGGGACAGGGGGTTACGAGCAGTACTTC.

This clone was counted a single time. The chain uses TRBV11-3 and TRBJ2-3; 10 positions agree with TRBD2. Germline values: CDR1 SGHNT, CDR2 YENEEA. After removal of 3 bases from V and 4 bases from J, the junction contained 1 base not matched to a gene. The CDR3 length is 14 residues. The CDR3 loop is CASSFGLAADTQYF. The DNA of the CDR3 is TGTGCCAGCAGCTTTGGACTAGCGGCAGATACGCAGTATTTT. Combining the CDR3 with reference TRBV11-3 and TRBJ2-3 gives the whole variable domain EAGVVQSPRYKIIEKKQPVAFWCNPISGHNTLYWYLQNLGQGPELLIRYENEEAVDDSQLPKDRFSAERLKGVDSTLKIQPAELGDSAVYLCASSFGLAADTQYFGPGTRLTVL.

This clone was seen just once. The CDR3 DNA sequence: TGTGCCAGCAGCGCGCCGGGACTAGGGCCCGGGAACGAGCAGTACTTC. Translated: CASSAPGLGPGNEQYF. J is TRBJ2-7 and V is TRBV14; 8 bases are shared with TRBD2. The CDR3 has 16 residues. Germline V gene lookup returns CDR1 SGHDN and CDR2 FVKESK. V was clipped by 5 bases and J by 5 bases; unmatched bases: 14.

V gene TRBV6-1 combines with J gene TRBJ2-7; 8 positions agree with TRBD1. The CDR3 is 15 residues long. CDR1 and CDR2 from the germline V gene are MNHNS and SASEGT. The J segment lost 2 bases and the V segment lost 6 bases, leaving 9 bases of the junction unmatched. The CDR3 reads CASSVVRGQAYEQYF. CDR3 in DNA: TGTGCCAGCAGCGTGGTCAGGGGGCAGGCCTACGAGCAGTACTTC.

The gene calls are TRBV5-1 and TRBJ2-2; 10 nucleotides align to TRBD1. Looked up from germline, CDR1 is SGHRS and CDR2 is YFSETQ. CDR3 length: 17 amino acids. The V and J ends lost 0 bases and 2 bases, in that order; junction bases with no gene match: 4. The CDR3 here is CASSLAMTGGNTGELFF. The DNA of the CDR3 is TGCGCCAGCAGCTTGGCCATGACAGGGGGCAACACCGGGGAGCTGTTTTTT.